This entry lists 20 T cell receptor beta chains sequenced from one sample in a study of T-cell reconstitution after alpha-beta-depleted transplantation in children. During its preparation, the TCRbeta library received unique molecular identifiers. TCRdb recomputed calls from the PCR reads with MiXCR, one row per CDR3 protein. The table has about 91,000 distinct CDR3 sequences, roughly 8% seen once. The material was PBMCs from the stem cell graft donor, obtained from the stem cell graft. Receptor source: a human donor who donated a stem cell graft to a child with congenital amegakaryocytic thrombocytopenia.

Ten or more counts support this clonotype. The chain carries TRBV3-1 and TRBJ1-1; 8 bases are shared with TRBD1. This CDR3 spans 14 amino acids. Germline CDR1 and CDR2: LGHDT and YNNKEL (reference sequence). The junction had 4 bases not matched to a gene; V was cut back by 4 bases and J by 3 bases. CDR3 DNA sequence: TGTGCCAGCAGCCGACTGGACAGGGACACTGAAGCTTTCTTT. Its protein product is CASSRLDRDTEAFF.

This clonotype was seen ten or more times. The V gene is TRBV7-6, the J gene TRBJ2-1; 12 nucleotides line up with TRBD2. Germline V gene data show CDR1 as SGHVS and CDR2 as FNYEAQ. The CDR3 is made up of 15 amino acids. V lost 4 bases to trimming and J lost 4 bases; unmatched junction nucleotides: 2. CDR3 protein: CASSSSGRGYNEQFF. The DNA of the CDR3 is TGTGCCAGCAGCTCTAGCGGGAGGGGGTACAATGAGCAGTTCTTC.

This clonotype was seen at least ten times. The V gene is TRBV20-1, the J gene TRBJ1-5; 7 bases line up with TRBD1. J gave up 1 base and V 0 bases, and 3 bases lay outside the gene matches. This CDR3 has 15 residues. Germline V gene data show CDR1 as DFQATT and CDR2 as SNEGSKA (reference sequence). The CDR3 DNA sequence: TGCAGTGCTAGAGATCTCAGGGGGAGCAATCAGCCCCAGCATTTT. Amino acid sequence: CSARDLRGSNQPQHF.

Remarks on this clonotype: A much larger clone differs by one base, so this may be a read error. CDR3 amino acids: CTSSLGFRPLPGANVLTF. The CDR3 DNA is TGTACCAGCAGTTTAGGTTTCAGGCCGCTCCCTGGGGCCAACGTCCTGACTTTC. The chain couples TRBV12-3 or TRBV12-4 to TRBJ2-6, with D unresolved. The CDR3 consists of 18 residues.

At least ten counts were recorded for this clonotype. This chain connects TRBV7-9 to TRBJ2-5, with D possibly called TRBD1 or TRBD2 (6 bases each). Looked up from germline, CDR1 is SEHNR and CDR2 is FQNEAQ (reference sequence). V shed 5 bases and J shed 4 bases, with 14 bases lying between them. CDR3 length: 14 amino acids. CDR3 amino acids: CASSLSGAVETQYF. CDR3 DNA sequence: TGTGCCAGCAGCCTATCGGGGGCCGTAGAGACCCAGTACTTC.

This clonotype was seen a single time. Relative to the germline gene, one junction end is altered; a read error may explain this. The chain joins TRBV5-6 to TRBJ1-1, with 7 nucleotides matching TRBD1. The CDR3 spans 14 residues. Per the germline V gene, CDR1 is SGHDT and CDR2 is YYEEEE. The CDR3 here is CASSFGQGGTEAFF. CDR3 nucleotide sequence: TGTGCCAGCAGCTTCGGCCAGGGGGGCACTGAAGCTTTCTTC.

This clonotype was seen at least ten times. This chain uses TRBV7-6 with TRBJ1-3; unclear D gene. This CDR3 contains 14 residues. Looked up from germline, CDR1 is SGHVS and CDR2 is FNYEAQ. V lost 6 bases and J 4 bases, leaving 13 bases between the germline ends. The CDR3 sequence is CASSSPSMGNTIYF. The CDR3 nucleotides read TGTGCCAGCAGTTCCCCCTCGATGGGAAACACCATATATTTT.

This clonotype was seen at least ten times. The chain links TRBV7-2 to TRBJ1-5; D call uncertain. Deletions cut 3 bases from V and 2 bases from J, with 14 bases between. This CDR3 comprises 16 residues. In germline, CDR1 is SGHTA, CDR2 FQGNSA. CDR3 bases: TGTGCCAGCAGCTTGGGCGGATCCGGCGGCAATCAGCCCCAGCATTTT. It is translated as CASSLGGSGGNQPQHF.

The V call is TRBV19, the J call TRBJ2-3; no reliable D call. V lost 7 bases, J lost 2 bases, and 7 bases lay in between. This CDR3 region has 12 residues. Germline lookup yields CDR1 LNHDA and CDR2 SQIVND (reference sequence). As DNA, the CDR3 is TGTGCCAGTATTGGATCCACAGATACGCAGTATTTT. This codes for CASIGSTDTQYF.

This clonotype was detected many times. This chain connects TRBV10-3 to TRBJ2-1; no reliable D call. The CDR3 has 14 residues. Germline loops: CDR1 ENHRY, CDR2 SYGVKD. The V and J ends lost 2 bases and 10 bases respectively, with 15 bases between them. The CDR3 sequence: CAISEVAADGEQFF. CDR3 nucleotides: TGTGCCATCAGTGAGGTGGCCGCCGACGGCGAGCAGTTCTTC.

By frequency in the sample, this clonotype is medium-sized. This chain uses TRBV5-1 with TRBJ1-6, with 7 bases matching TRBD1. CDR1 is SGHRS and CDR2 is YFSETQ in the germline V gene. The CDR3 is 13 amino acids. The junction had 2 bases not matched to a gene; V was cut back by 4 bases and J by 7 bases. The DNA for the CDR3 is TGCGCCAGCAGCCGGGACAGCAATTCACCCCTCCACTTT. It encodes CASSRDSNSPLHF.

The chain has TRBV7-2 and TRBJ2-2; tentatively, D is TRBD2 (5 bases). V was cut by 5 bases and J by 2 bases, with 9 bases left in between. CDR1 is SGHTA, CDR2 FQGNSA, per germline. The CDR3 contains 14 residues. Here the CDR3 DNA reads TGTGCCAGCAGCGGCGGGCGCAACACCGGGGAGCTGTTTTTT. Amino acids: CASSGGRNTGELFF. Based on the CDR3 plus reference TRBV7-2 and TRBJ2-2, the full variable domain is GAGVSQSPSNKVTEKGKDVELRCDPISGHTALYWYRQSLGQGLEFLIYFQGNSAPDKSGLPSDRFSAERTGGSVSTLTIQRTQQEDSAVYLCASSGGRNTGELFFGEGSRLTVL.

This clonotype was seen at least ten times. The chain recombines TRBV7-9 with TRBJ2-1, with TRBD1 matching over 9 bases. CDR3 length: 16 residues. Trimming at V came to 4 bases and at J to 7 bases, leaving 11 bases not matched to a gene. Germline values: CDR1 SEHNR, CDR2 FQNEAQ (reference sequence). CDR3 DNA sequence: TGTGCCAGCAGCTGGAGGGGGACAGGGTCTGATAATGAGCAGTTCTTC. Translating it yields CASSWRGTGSDNEQFF.

A note on this clonotype: A much larger clone lies one base from this, so it may be a read error. The gene calls are TRBV28 and TRBJ2-4; perhaps TRBD1 as D (5 bases). The CDR3 loop spans 13 amino acids. Germline V lookup: CDR1 MDHEN, CDR2 SYDVKM. DNA for the CDR3: TGTGCCAGCAGTTTATTGCAGGGAAACAGTCAGTACTTC. Amino acid sequence: CASSLLQGNSQYF.

Ten or more counts support this clonotype. The DNA for the CDR3 is TGTGCCAGCAGTTACGCTATATCAGTGGAGCAGTTCTTC. Protein product: CASSYAISVEQFF. This chain links TRBV6-5 with TRBJ2-1; the D is unclear. CDR1 is MNHEY and CDR2 is SVGAGI in the germline V gene. V lost 2 bases, J lost 10 bases, and 12 bases lay in between. This CDR3 spans 13 amino acids.

Ten or more counts support this clonotype. The chain carries TRBV28 and TRBJ2-4, with 7 bases fitting TRBD1. Germline CDR1 and CDR2: MDHEN and SYDVKM. This CDR3 is built from 16 residues. Losses at the gene ends were 5 bases for V and 7 bases for J; bases not matched to a gene: 14. This CDR3 reads CASSRTGVLLRNIQYF. The CDR3 DNA is TGTGCCAGCAGTCGTACAGGGGTACTGCTACGTAACATTCAGTACTTC.

This clonotype showed up many times. The rearrangement uses TRBV7-2 and TRBJ1-3, with D possibly matching TRBD1 (6 bases). V gave up 3 bases and J gave up 0 bases, with 15 bases separating them. The germline CDR1 and CDR2 sequences are SGHTA and FQGNSA. The CDR3 length is 17 residues. CDR3 in amino acids: CASSLLRQALSGNTIYF. DNA of the CDR3: TGTGCCAGCAGCTTGTTAAGACAGGCCCTCTCTGGAAACACCATATATTTT.

A few counts support this clonotype. The J gene is TRBJ2-3, the V gene TRBV19; D call uncertain. CDR3 length: 16 amino acids. In germline, CDR1 is LNHDA, CDR2 SQIVND (reference sequence). V gave up 4 bases and J gave up 1 base, with 15 bases separating them. CDR3 loop: CASSTATEGGTDTQYF. In DNA, the CDR3 is TGTGCCAGTAGTACTGCTACAGAAGGAGGCACAGATACGCAGTATTTT.

The J gene is TRBJ2-1, the V gene TRBV29-1; 10 bases are shared with TRBD2. The CDR3 has 13 amino acids. Germline trimming cut 7 bases from V and 3 bases from J; bases unmatched to any gene: 3. CDR1 is SQVTM and CDR2 is ANQGSEA in the germline V gene. CDR3 amino acids: CSGGLAVYNEQFF. CDR3 sequence (DNA): TGCAGCGGTGGACTAGCGGTCTACAATGAGCAGTTCTTC.

This clonotype was picked up many times. V is TRBV15 and J is TRBJ2-1; 7 bases are a match to TRBD1. V shed 5 bases, J shed 9 bases, and the junction held 10 bases outside the gene matches. The CDR3 consists of 14 residues. Germline CDR1 and CDR2: LNHNV and YYDKDF (reference sequence). The CDR3, as DNA: TGTGCCACCAGCCCCGGGACAGAAATAGGTGAGCAGTTCTTC. Amino acids: CATSPGTEIGEQFF.